This is a list of T cell receptor beta chains from one sample in a study of control samples from healthy donors and cancer patients. Profiled with immunoSEQ multiplex PCR; TCRdb holds only in-frame clones, not every one. This table has approximately 70,000 clones, about 87% appearing once. The sequenced material came from blood. All receptors come from a man aged 45 to 65 in good health. The CDR3 runs from the conserved cysteine through the conserved F or W. A D gene is named only where the DNA matches it firmly. For some rows the clone size is stated as once, few or many, or as a class when expanded; others skip it.

CDR3,DNA,V,size,D,J
CASSPPGQGADIQYF,TGTGCCAGCAGCCCCCCGGGACAGGGGGCAGACATTCAGTACTTC,TRBV6-2/TRBV6-3,once,TRBD1,TRBJ2-4
CASSLLGGPYNEQFF,TGTGCCAGCAGCTTATTAGGGGGCCCCTACAATGAGCAGTTCTTC,TRBV7-3,NA,TRBD1,TRBJ2-1
CSVEPHPAAGYTF,TGCAGCGTTGAACCCCACCCGGCAGCTGGCTACACCTTC,TRBV29-1,NA,NA,TRBJ1-2
CASSPGQGQRWEQYF,TGTGCCAGCAGCCCCGGACAGGGACAGAGATGGGAGCAGTACTTC,TRBV7-2,NA,TRBD1,TRBJ2-7
CASSLGSGSDTQYF,TGTGCCAGCAGCTTAGGTAGCGGGTCAGATACGCAGTATTTT,TRBV7-2,once,TRBD2,TRBJ2-3
CASSLASLAGRSTDTQYF,TGTGCCAGCAGCTTGGCATCATTAGCGGGACGGAGCACAGATACGCAGTATTTT,TRBV5-4,NA,TRBD2,TRBJ2-3
CAWRGTREEKLFF,TGTGCCTGGAGGGGGACCCGGGAGGAAAAACTGTTTTTT,TRBV30,NA,NA,TRBJ1-4
CASSELAGTDTQYF,TGTGCCAGCAGCGAACTAGCGGGGACAGATACGCAGTATTTT,TRBV6-4,NA,TRBD2,TRBJ2-3
CASSPHSQTNTEAFF,TGTGCCAGCAGCCCCCACAGTCAAACGAACACTGAAGCTTTCTTT,TRBV7-9,NA,NA,TRBJ1-1
CASSLVKGFNYGYTF,TGCGCCAGCAGCTTGGTAAAAGGTTTTAACTATGGCTACACCTTC,TRBV5-1,NA,NA,TRBJ1-2
CASSVGLSGGSRTDTQYF,TGTGCCAGCAGCGTAGGCCTCAGCGGGGGGAGCCGCACAGATACGCAGTATTTT,TRBV9,NA,TRBD2,TRBJ2-3
CATRSYNEQFF,TGTGCCACTCGCTCCTACAATGAGCAGTTCTTC,TRBV6-4,NA,NA,TRBJ2-1
CASSVLQKRVRAEAFF,TGTGCCAGCAGCGTACTTCAGAAGAGGGTCAGGGCTGAAGCTTTCTTT,TRBV11-1,NA,NA,TRBJ1-1
CSGRDAWDGYTF,TGCAGCGGACGGGACGCTTGGGATGGCTACACCTTC,TRBV29-1,NA,NA,TRBJ1-2
CASSYSKYAGLYTEAFF,TGTGCCAGCAGTTACTCGAAATACGCCGGATTGTACACTGAAGCTTTCTTT,TRBV6-2/TRBV6-3,few,NA,TRBJ1-1
CASGLGPREGAALGYGYTF,TGTGCTAGTGGTTTGGGTCCTCGGGAGGGGGCCGCACTGGGCTATGGCTACACCTTC,TRBV12-5,NA,TRBD1,TRBJ1-2
CASSVEVGSLRTGELFF,TGTGCCAGCAGCGTAGAGGTGGGCTCATTACGAACCGGGGAGCTGTTTTTT,TRBV9,NA,NA,TRBJ2-2
CASSPRAFGELFF,TGTGCCAGTAGTCCCAGGGCTTTCGGGGAGCTGTTTTTT,TRBV19,NA,NA,TRBJ2-2
CASSPQLESSTDTQYF,TGTGCCAGCTCACCACAGCTAGAGTCTAGCACAGATACGCAGTATTTT,TRBV18,NA,NA,TRBJ2-3
CASSDSMGETQYF,TGTGCCAGCAGTGATTCAATGGGAGAGACCCAGTACTTC,TRBV6-1,NA,NA,TRBJ2-5
CASSLSGDGGNEQFF,TGTGCCAGCAGTCTTAGCGGGGATGGGGGGAATGAGCAGTTCTTC,TRBV6-5,NA,TRBD2,TRBJ2-1
CASSQDGGGGYGYTF,TGCGCCAGCAGCCAAGACGGCGGAGGGGGCTATGGCTACACCTTC,TRBV4-3,NA,NA,TRBJ1-2
CASSLVRGSSYEQYF,TGTGCCAGCAGCTTAGTCCGGGGGAGCTCCTACGAGCAGTACTTC,TRBV7-2,NA,NA,TRBJ2-7
CATSRGWEGIETQYF,TGTGCCACCAGCAGAGGTTGGGAGGGGATCGAGACCCAGTACTTC,TRBV15,NA,TRBD2,TRBJ2-5
CASSRGTLQETQYF,TGTGCCAGCAGCAGGGGAACCCTGCAAGAGACCCAGTACTTC,TRBV21-1,NA,NA,TRBJ2-5
CASSTATRSHQPQHF,TGTGCCAGCAGTACCGCGACAAGATCCCATCAGCCCCAGCATTTT,TRBV27,NA,NA,TRBJ1-5
CSAGLTDTQYF,TGCAGTGCTGGGCTCACAGATACGCAGTATTTT,TRBV20-1,NA,NA,TRBJ2-3
CASGGQQYFYGYTF,TGTGCCAGCGGGGGACAGCAATACTTCTATGGCTACACCTTC,TRBV6-5,NA,TRBD1,TRBJ1-2
CASTRNSLGELFF,TGTGCCAGCACAAGGAACTCTCTCGGGGAGCTGTTTTTT,TRBV9,few,NA,TRBJ2-2
CASRSNYGYTF,TGTGCCAGCAGGAGTAACTATGGCTACACCTTC,TRBV27,once,NA,TRBJ1-2
CATSEPGPNQETQYF,TGTGCCACCAGTGAGCCGGGACCCAATCAAGAGACCCAGTACTTC,TRBV24-1,NA,NA,TRBJ2-5
CASIGTGVHEQFF,TGTGCCAGTATCGGGACGGGGGTTCATGAGCAGTTCTTC,TRBV19,NA,NA,TRBJ2-1
CASRLTGAGSYEQYF,TGTGCCAGCAGGCTAACAGGGGCCGGATCCTACGAGCAGTACTTC,TRBV5-4,NA,TRBD1,TRBJ2-7
CASSHFCRVWECRAFF,TGTGCCAGCAGCCACTTTTGCAGGGTATGGGAGTGTCGGGCTTTCTTT,TRBV3-1/TRBV3-2,NA,NA,TRBJ1-1
CASSPGTSGRIKNIQYF,TGTGCCAGCAGCCCTGGGACTAGCGGGAGAATAAAAAACATTCAGTACTTC,TRBV6-2/TRBV6-3,NA,TRBD2,TRBJ2-4